Given below is one TCR beta chain in context. What it binds is not known. This entry comes from a study of graft-versus-host responses after intestinal transplantation. Study overall: Induction with anti-thymocyte globulin, then tacrolimus and steroids for about 3 years, was given to all recipients. The study, taken as a whole, reports: Recipient marrow harbored GvH clones, some of which surfaced first in ileum or blood. HvG clone declines early post-transplant were associated with peak circulating GvH levels.

Between the trimmed V and J ends, which lost 0 bases and 8 bases, there was a span of 7 bases. Germline lookup yields CDR1 LNHNV and CDR2 YYDKDF (reference sequence). The CDR3 spans 13 residues. Investigators treated the graft tissue so that it released intraepithelial and lamina propria lymphocytes. Sequencing was performed with immunoSEQ multiplex PCR; in TCRdb, only in-frame clones are kept and a portion is missing. Of about 30,000 clones in the sample, over 60% were seen once. The origin of this receptor is a human patient who received an intestinal transplant, so some T cells may come from the graft donor. The chain recombines TRBV15 with TRBJ1-4; no clear D. The sample here was ileum tissue, taken 98 days after intestinal transplantation. CDR3: CATSRDRVEKLFF. CDR3 coding DNA: TGTGCCACCAGCAGAGATCGCGTGGAAAAACTGTTTTTT.